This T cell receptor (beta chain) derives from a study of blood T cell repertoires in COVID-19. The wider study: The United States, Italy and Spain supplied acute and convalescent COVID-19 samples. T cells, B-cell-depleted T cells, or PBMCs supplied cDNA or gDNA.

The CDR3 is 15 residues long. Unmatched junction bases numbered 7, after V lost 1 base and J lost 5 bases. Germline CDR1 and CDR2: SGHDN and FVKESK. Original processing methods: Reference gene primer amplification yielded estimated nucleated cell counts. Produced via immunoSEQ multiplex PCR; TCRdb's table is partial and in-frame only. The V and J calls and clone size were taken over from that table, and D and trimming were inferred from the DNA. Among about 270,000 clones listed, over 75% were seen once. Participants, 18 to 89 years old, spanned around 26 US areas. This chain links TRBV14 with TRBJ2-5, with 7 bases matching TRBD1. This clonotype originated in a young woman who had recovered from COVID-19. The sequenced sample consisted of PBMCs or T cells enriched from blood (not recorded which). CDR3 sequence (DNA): TGTGCCAGCAGCCAAGCCCCAGGGGGTAGTGAGACCCAGTACTTC. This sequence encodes CASSQAPGGSETQYF.